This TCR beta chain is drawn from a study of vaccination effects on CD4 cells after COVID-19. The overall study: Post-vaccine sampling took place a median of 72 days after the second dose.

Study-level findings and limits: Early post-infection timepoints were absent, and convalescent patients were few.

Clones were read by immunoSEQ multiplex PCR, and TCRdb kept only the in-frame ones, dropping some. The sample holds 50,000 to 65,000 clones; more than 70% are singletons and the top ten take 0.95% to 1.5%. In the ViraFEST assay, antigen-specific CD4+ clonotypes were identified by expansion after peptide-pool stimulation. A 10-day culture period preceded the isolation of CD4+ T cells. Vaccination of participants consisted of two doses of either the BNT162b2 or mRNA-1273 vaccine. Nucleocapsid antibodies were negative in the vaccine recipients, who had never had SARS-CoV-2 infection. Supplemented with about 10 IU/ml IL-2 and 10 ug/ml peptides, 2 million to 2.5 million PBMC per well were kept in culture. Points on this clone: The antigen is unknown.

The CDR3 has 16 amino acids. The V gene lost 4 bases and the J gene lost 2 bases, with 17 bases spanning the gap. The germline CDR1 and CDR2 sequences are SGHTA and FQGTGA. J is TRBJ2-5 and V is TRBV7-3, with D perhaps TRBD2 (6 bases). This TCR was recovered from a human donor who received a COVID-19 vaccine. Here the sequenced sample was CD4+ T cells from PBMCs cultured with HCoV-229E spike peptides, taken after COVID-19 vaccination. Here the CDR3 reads CASSSITGGSQETQYF. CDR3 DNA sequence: TGTGCCAGCAGCTCGATCACTGGGGGGAGTCAAGAGACCCAGTACTTC.